This section outlines one TCR beta chain sequence together with its context. Its antigen is unknown. These data are taken from a study of graft-versus-host responses after intestinal transplantation. Study-level findings and limits: The recipient marrow held GvH clones, and some of them showed up first in ileum or blood.

Libraries were prepared by immunoSEQ multiplex PCR; TCRdb keeps only in-frame clonotypes and omits some of them. The sample records 80,000 or so clones, roughly 90% being singletons. V was trimmed by 2 bases and J by 0 bases, leaving 9 bases between them. Looked up from germline, CDR1 is SGHNT and CDR2 is YENEEA. The CDR3 length is 15 residues. The rearrangement links TRBV11-3 to TRBJ2-3, with D possibly matching TRBD1 (6 bases). This receptor was taken from a human patient who received an intestinal transplant, so some T cells may come from the graft donor. The material was PBMCs, obtained 98 days after intestinal transplantation. This CDR3 is CASSLSGASTDTQYF. The CDR3 DNA follows: TGTGCCAGCAGCTTATCAGGGGCTAGCACAGATACGCAGTATTTT.